Below, 25 T cell receptor beta chains from the same sample are listed, as sequenced in a study of blood T cell repertoires in COVID-19. The data were produced by immunoSEQ multiplex PCR, yet TCRdb's version contains in-frame clones alone and is incomplete. The table lists some 15,000 clones, under 80% of them singletons, with 25% to 35% in the top ten. What was sequenced was peripheral blood. The receptors originated from a man aged 70-80 years with active or convalescent COVID-19.

This clone counts as medium-sized. This sample also contains other DNA sequences that code for the same CDR3. The V and J genes are TRBV27 and TRBJ2-7; 8 nucleotides line up with TRBD1. This CDR3 has 14 residues. After removal of 3 bases from V and 3 bases from J, the junction contained 4 bases not matched to a gene. Germline lookup yields CDR1 MNHEY and CDR2 SMNVEV (reference sequence). CDR3 protein: CASSLQGANYEQYF. In DNA, the CDR3 is TGTGCCAGCAGTTTGCAGGGGGCGAACTACGAGCAGTACTTC.

The V call is TRBV7-9, the J call TRBJ2-5, with TRBD2 as a possible D gene (6 bases). Trimming pared 5 bases from V and 6 bases from J, leaving 22 bases between. Germline V CDR1 and CDR2: SEHNR, FQNEAQ (reference sequence). CDR3 length: 16 residues. Here the CDR3 reads CASSLGQKNGGKTQYF. In DNA form, the CDR3 reads TGTGCCAGCAGCCTGGGCCAAAAGAACGGGGGTAAGACCCAGTACTTC.

The J gene is TRBJ2-7, the V gene TRBV28, with 13 bases identical to TRBD2. V lost 5 bases to trimming and J lost 12 bases; unmatched junction nucleotides: 7. The CDR3 sequence is 13 residues long. Looked up from germline, CDR1 is MDHEN and CDR2 is SYDVKM. The CDR3 DNA follows: TGTGCCAGCAGTCCCGGACTAGCGGGAGCCACGTACTTC. This codes for CASSPGLAGATYF.

Many counts were recorded for this clone. The chain couples TRBV2 to TRBJ2-3; D is unresolved. CDR1 is SNHLY and CDR2 is FYNNEI in the germline V gene. There are 14 residues in the CDR3. Deletions cut 5 bases from V and 2 bases from J, with 11 bases between. This CDR3 is CASSTVVPTDTQYF. CDR3 DNA: TGTGCCAGCAGTACCGTAGTACCCACAGATACGCAGTATTTT.

This clone counts as medium-sized. The rearrangement links TRBV18 to TRBJ1-1; D is undetermined. Germline V gives CDR1 KGHSH, CDR2 LQKENI. CDR3 length equals 14 residues. With 2 bases removed from V and 1 base from J, the gap between germline ends came to 8 bases. CDR3 residues: CASSPFPGNTEAFF. The CDR3 DNA sequence: TGTGCCAGCTCACCATTCCCCGGGAACACTGAAGCTTTCTTT.

The CDR3 sequence is CASSRGLGTVLSNEQFF. Written as DNA, the CDR3 is TGTGCCAGCAGCCGTGGCCTTGGGACAGTTCTTAGCAATGAGCAGTTCTTC. J is TRBJ2-1 and V is TRBV14, with 7 bases fitting TRBD1. The V segment lost 4 bases and the J segment 6 bases; nucleotides outside the gene matches: 15. Germline V gives CDR1 SGHDN, CDR2 FVKESK. The CDR3 is 17 residues long.

The rearrangement uses TRBV7-9 and TRBJ2-7, with a tentative D call TRBD2 (5 bases). The CDR3 is made up of 16 amino acids. CDR1 and CDR2 from the germline V gene are SEHNR and FQNEAQ (reference sequence). The V end was cut by 2 bases, the J end by 6 bases, with 20 bases between. In DNA, the CDR3 is TGTGCCAGCAGCTTATTAGGAGGACTCGCATCGGGCGAGCAGTACTTC. Residues: CASSLLGGLASGEQYF.

This sequence joins TRBV3-1 (or the pseudogene TRBV3-2) and TRBJ2-1, with 10 bases fitting TRBD2. Germline V gene data show CDR1 as LGHDT and CDR2 as YNNKEL (reference sequence). There are 14 residues in the CDR3. V was pared by 3 bases and J by 12 bases, with 8 bases of the junction left unmatched. CDR3 nucleotide sequence: TGTGCCAGCAGCCAGCAATCCAGCGGGAGGGGGCAGTTCTTC. Translation gives CASSQQSSGRGQFF.

The V gene is TRBV25-1, the J gene TRBJ2-6; D not resolved. From germline, CDR1 is MGHDK and CDR2 SYGVNS. V was pared by 0 bases and J by 4 bases, with 4 bases between. The length of the CDR3 is 14 residues. In DNA form, the CDR3 reads TGTGCCAGCAGTGAATATCAGGGGGCCAACGTCCTGACTTTC. It translates to CASSEYQGANVLTF.

This chain connects TRBV3-1 (or the pseudogene TRBV3-2) to TRBJ2-3; D remains unclear. Germline CDR1 LGHDT, CDR2 YNNKEL (reference sequence). V was pared by 1 base and J by 0 bases, with 8 bases between. The CDR3 loop spans 15 amino acids. The chain's CDR3 is CASSQAGSSTDTQYF. DNA of the CDR3: TGTGCCAGCAGCCAAGCGGGTTCTAGCACAGATACGCAGTATTTT.

The V gene is TRBV4-2, the J gene TRBJ1-3; possible D gene TRBD1, 6 bases. This CDR3 region has 15 residues. Germline CDR1 reads LGHNA; CDR2 reads YNFKEQ. V was clipped by 0 bases and J by 8 bases, with 14 bases between them. The chain's CDR3 is CASSQDSAKGDTIYF. CDR3 in DNA: TGTGCCAGCAGCCAAGATTCGGCGAAGGGGGACACCATATATTTT.

This chain uses TRBV5-1 with TRBJ2-7, with 8 bases fitting TRBD1. The CDR3 is made up of 15 amino acids. The V gene end was trimmed by 4 bases and the J gene end by 3 bases; junction bases not matched to a gene: 9. Germline assignment: CDR1 SGHRS and CDR2 YFSETQ. CDR3 loop: CASSTGTGVNYEQYF. The CDR3, as DNA: TGCGCCAGCAGCACCGGGACAGGTGTTAACTACGAGCAGTACTTC. Filled out from reference TRBV5-1 and TRBJ2-7, the complete variable domain reads KAGVTQTPRYLIKTRGQQVTLSCSPISGHRSVSWYQQTPGQGLQFLFEYFSETQRNKGNFPGRFSGRQFSNSRSEMNVSTLELGDSALYLCASSTGTGVNYEQYFGPGTRLTVT.

In the case of this clone: Other DNA sequences from this sample encode an identical CDR3 as well. The CDR3 sequence: CASSDLAGTDTQYF. CDR3 DNA sequence: TGTGCCAGCAGTGATTTAGCGGGCACAGATACGCAGTATTTT. The V and J genes are TRBV2 and TRBJ2-3; weak D call: TRBD2 (6 bases). Trimming pared 3 bases from V and 1 base from J, leaving 8 bases between. The CDR3 length is 14 residues. Germline V lookup: CDR1 SNHLY, CDR2 FYNNEI. The whole variable domain, remainder taken from reference TRBV2 and TRBJ2-3, is EPEVTQTPSHQVTQMGQEVILRCVPISNHLYFYWYRQILGQKVEFLVSFYNNEISEKSEIFDDQFSVERPDGSNFTLKIRSTKLEDSAMYFCASSDLAGTDTQYFGPGTRLTVL.

The chain is built from TRBV10-2 and TRBJ2-7; tentatively, D is TRBD2 (6 bases). In germline, CDR1 is WSHSY, CDR2 SAAADI. The CDR3 length is 14 residues. Trimming left V 6 bases short and J 2 bases short, with 14 bases between. The chain's CDR3 is CASRVSGPAYEQYF. The CDR3 DNA follows: TGCGCCAGCAGGGTAAGCGGGCCCGCCTACGAGCAGTACTTC.

This chain connects TRBV5-5 to TRBJ1-6, with no clear D. Deletions cut 0 bases from V and 7 bases from J, with 11 bases between. The germline V gene encodes CDR1 SGHKS and CDR2 YYEKEE (reference sequence). CDR3 length equals 15 residues. CDR3 sequence (DNA): TGTGCCAGCAGCTTGGTTCCGGGTTTCAATTCACCCCTCCACTTT. Translating it yields CASSLVPGFNSPLHF.

The chain is built from TRBV27 and TRBJ1-5, with 8 bases aligning to TRBD1. Germline CDR1 is MNHEY and CDR2 is SMNVEV (reference sequence). The CDR3 consists of 13 residues. With 6 bases clipped from V and 7 bases from J, the junction kept 5 bases outside the gene matches. CDR3 nucleotide sequence: TGTGCCAGCAGGACAGGGGAGAGGCAGCCCCAGCATTTT. It translates to CASRTGERQPQHF.

The rearrangement joins TRBV6-1 to TRBJ1-4, with TRBD1 matching 7 bases. Germline loops: CDR1 MNHNS, CDR2 SASEGT. J gave up 13 bases and V 3 bases, and 5 bases lay outside the gene matches. This CDR3 contains 12 residues. CDR3 residues: CASSEYRGGLFF. The CDR3 DNA is TGTGCCAGCAGTGAGTACAGGGGCGGACTGTTTTTT.

This chain connects TRBV3-1 (or the pseudogene TRBV3-2) to TRBJ2-2; no definite D call. The CDR3 length is 15 residues. Trimming took off 2 bases at V and 6 bases at J, with 13 bases between the two ends. Germline V gene lookup returns CDR1 LGHDT and CDR2 YNNKEL (reference sequence). The CDR3 reads CASSQKTTVAGELFF. In nucleotides, the CDR3 is TGTGCCAGCAGCCAAAAAACTACGGTCGCCGGGGAGCTGTTTTTT.

This clone was counted only a few times. The chain combines TRBV7-8 with TRBJ1-3; D not resolved. Germline V lookup: CDR1 SGHVS, CDR2 FQNEAQ. V was shortened by 5 bases and J by 0 bases, with 20 bases between the two germline ends. The CDR3 spans 18 residues. Written as DNA, the CDR3 is TGTGCCAGCAGCCCGAGGTTGGATCCAATTAGCTCTGGAAACACCATATATTTT. This translates into CASSPRLDPISSGNTIYF.

The V and J genes are TRBV3-1 (or the pseudogene TRBV3-2) and TRBJ1-3; the match to TRBD1 covers 7 bases. The CDR3 has 15 amino acids. The germline V gene has CDR1 LGHDT and CDR2 YNNKEL (reference sequence). Unmatched junction bases numbered 4, after V lost 1 base and J lost 4 bases. The CDR3: CASSQVAGGGNTIYF. The CDR3 bases are TGTGCCAGCAGCCAAGTCGCAGGGGGAGGAAACACCATATATTTT.

CDR3 nucleotides: TGTGCCAGCGGGACTCTCTACGAGCAGTACTTC. Translated, it gives CASGTLYEQYF. V gene TRBV3-1 (or the pseudogene TRBV3-2) combines with J gene TRBJ2-7; D might be TRBD2 (6 bases). Per the germline V gene, CDR1 is LGHDT and CDR2 is YNNKEL (reference sequence). The ends were cut back, 8 bases at V and 3 bases at J, with 8 bases in the middle. This CDR3 is 11 amino acids long.

This sequence joins TRBV6-1 and TRBJ2-3; 9 nucleotides align to TRBD1. J was trimmed by 4 bases and V by 4 bases; bases with no gene match: 9. The CDR3 contains 16 residues. CDR1 is MNHNS, CDR2 SASEGT, per germline. CDR3 sequence reads: CASSAGTGMGSDTQYF. CDR3 DNA: TGTGCCAGCAGTGCCGGGACAGGGATGGGATCAGATACGCAGTATTTT.

The rearrangement joins TRBV7-9 to TRBJ1-4; 7 bases are shared with TRBD1. With 8 bases clipped from V and 8 bases from J, the junction kept 11 bases outside the gene matches. CDR3 length equals 14 residues. Germline V CDR1 and CDR2: SEHNR, FQNEAQ (reference sequence). CDR3: CASAPQGGNEKLFF. CDR3 DNA: TGTGCCAGCGCCCCCCAGGGGGGAAACGAAAAACTGTTTTTT. The full variable domain, rest sourced from reference TRBV7-9 and TRBJ1-4, is DTGVSQNPRHKITKRGQNVTFRCDPISEHNRLYWYRQTLGQGPEFLTYFQNEAQLEKSRLLSDRFSAERPKGSFSTLEIQRTEQGDSAMYLCASAPQGGNEKLFFGSGTQLSVL.

The rearrangement joins TRBV6-5 to TRBJ2-3, with 9 bases identical to TRBD2. This CDR3 is built from 16 residues. J lost 0 bases, V lost 4 bases, and 5 bases had no gene match. The germline CDR1 and CDR2 sequences are MNHEY and SVGAGI. In DNA form, the CDR3 reads TGTGCCAGCAGTTCTCCTGCGGGGGGGAGCACAGATACGCAGTATTTT. As protein: CASSSPAGGSTDTQYF.

The rearrangement uses TRBV19 and TRBJ1-5; the match to TRBD1 covers 10 bases. Unmatched junction bases numbered 14, after V lost 7 bases and J lost 5 bases. CDR1 and CDR2 (germline): LNHDA, SQIVND (reference sequence). This CDR3 has 17 residues. The CDR3 DNA reads as TGTGCCAGTACATTTTCAGGGGGACAGGGGATTTATCAGCCCCAGCATTTT. It yields the protein CASTFSGGQGIYQPQHF.